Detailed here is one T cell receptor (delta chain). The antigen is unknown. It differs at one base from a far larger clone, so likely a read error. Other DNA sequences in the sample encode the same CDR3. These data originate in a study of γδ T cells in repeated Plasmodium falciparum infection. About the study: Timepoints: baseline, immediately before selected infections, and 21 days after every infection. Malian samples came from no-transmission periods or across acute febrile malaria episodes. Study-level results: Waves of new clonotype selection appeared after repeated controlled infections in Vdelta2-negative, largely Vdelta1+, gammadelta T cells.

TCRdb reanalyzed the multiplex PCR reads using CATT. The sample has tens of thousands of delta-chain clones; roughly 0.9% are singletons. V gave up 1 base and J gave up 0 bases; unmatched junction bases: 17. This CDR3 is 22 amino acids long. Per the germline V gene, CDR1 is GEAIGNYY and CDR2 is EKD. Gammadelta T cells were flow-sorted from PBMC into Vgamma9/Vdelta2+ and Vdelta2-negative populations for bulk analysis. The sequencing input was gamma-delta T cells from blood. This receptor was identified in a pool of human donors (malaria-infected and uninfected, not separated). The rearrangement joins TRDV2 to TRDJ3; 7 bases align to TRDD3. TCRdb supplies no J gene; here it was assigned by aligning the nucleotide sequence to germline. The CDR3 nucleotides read TGTGCCTGTGACACTTCAGGGGGATCTATATCCGGAAGCTCCTGGGACACCCGACAGATGTTTTTC. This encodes CACDTSGGSISGSSWDTRQMFF.